This entry concerns a single TCR beta chain. The antigen remains undetermined. Unique molecular identifiers were used in preparing the TCRbeta library. MiXCR was run by TCRdb on the PCR reads, yielding one entry per CDR3 protein. This table holds 100,000 to 130,000 distinct CDR3 sequences, 5.5% to 7% found once. This sample is part of a study of T-cell reconstitution after alpha-beta-depleted transplantation in children. General study points: It was newly produced T cells that mostly accounted for T-cell counts and diversity one year after transplant. Day-60 TCRbeta diversity that was high in some patients was derived from surviving recipient T cells and thymic progenitors. About two months after transplant, alpha-beta T cells reportedly came from several hundred expanded graft clones.

The germline gives CDR1 MNHEY, CDR2 SVGEGT. The CDR3 sequence is 16 residues long. V was trimmed by 6 bases and J by 7 bases, leaving 22 bases between them. The clonotype comes from a male patient aged 2-15 years who had a stem cell transplant for acute lymphoblastic leukemia, so the T cells may come from the graft donor. The gene calls are TRBV6-2 or TRBV6-3 and TRBJ2-1; a weak D match, TRBD1 (5 bases). This material consisted of PBMCs, mostly from graft donor cells, taken 360 days after TCRalphabeta/CD19-depleted stem cell transplant. The CDR3 protein is CASSLFQGRFGNEQFF. CDR3 in DNA: TGTGCCAGCAGCCTCTTTCAGGGAAGGTTCGGGAATGAGCAGTTCTTC.